Sequencing of this TCR beta chain was carried out in a study of human T cells and chemical hapten exposure. This clonotype has only a few counts. The germline CDR1 and CDR2 sequences are DFQATT and SNEGSKA (reference sequence). The V end lost 0 bases, the J end lost 0 bases, and 17 bases lay between the germline ends. CDR3 size: 18 residues. This sample's time point: pre-sensitization, week 0. Documented treatment: therapeutic diphenylcyclopropenone sensitization with weekly scalp DPC. MiXCR, run by TCRdb on the RACE reads, gives a single entry per CDR3 protein. The data contain more than 250,000 distinct CDR3 sequences, roughly 7.4% of them singletons.

The TCR originated in a man aged 18 to 30 with alopecia areata. Some clones in this sample may be carry-over from other donors' samples. This chain links TRBV20-1 with TRBJ1-4; D not resolved. The specimen was whole blood, collected in connection with sensitization to the hapten diphenylcyclopropenone (DPC). Here the CDR3 reads CSARDPTDLFSTNEKLFF. CDR3 nucleotides: TGCAGTGCTAGAGATCCAACCGATCTATTTTCAACTAATGAAAAACTGTTTTTT.